This TCR beta chain derives from a study of T-cell memory formation after mild COVID-19 listed by TCRdb under 2021. Background for the entire study: Most TCR sequence clusters were specific to one of the two donors. The cohort comprised two young, previously healthy adult volunteers, one female and one male. In a couple of donors, T-cell clones that expanded and contracted after mild COVID-19 were tracked by sequencing TCRalpha and TCRbeta repertoires over time. Findings and caveats that apply to the study as a whole: Contracting CD4+ clones were found mainly in CM and EM memory subsets, while CD8+ clones were enriched in EMRA. SARS-CoV-2 specificity of the second-wave clones peaking on day 37 was not confirmed. Clones that contracted from day 15 to 85 showed balanced CD4/CD8 phenotypes, whereas a second wave of clones that expanded from day 15 to 37 leaned towards CD4+. Some responding clones were detected in pre-infection memory, suggesting pre-existing cross-reactive memory T cells joined the SARS-CoV-2 response. The study covered only a couple of mild cases, and larger cohorts including severe cases with pre-infection samples were considered necessary.

As regards this clonotype: Its antigen is unknown. No clone much larger than this one lies a single base away; base qualities are absent.

Ficoll-Paque density gradient centrifugation was the method used to isolate PBMCs. TCRdb lists the instrument as Illumina NovaSeq 6000. TCRalpha and TCRbeta cDNA libraries were constructed by 5'RACE with constant-segment primers, with sample barcodes and unique molecular identifiers being introduced. RNA was extracted from every sample with Trizol reagent. Library amplification was performed in two PCR steps, and a second sample barcode and Illumina TruSeq adapters were introduced in the second step. Sequencing of the libraries was done on an Illumina NovaSeq, producing 2 x 150 bp paired-end reads. As for the authors' bioinformatics: Reads were demultiplexed and collapsed into UMI-guided consensus sequences with migec v1.2.7. Using mixcr v2.1.11, UMI consensuses were aligned to TRA and TRB V and J templates and then assembled into clonotypes. A clonotype was counted as expanded or contracted only if both edgeR and NoisET called the change significant, with noise models trained on biological replicates. For edgeR calls, the thresholds were a false discovery rate-adjusted p below 0.01 and a log2 fold-change of 1. As an exploratory analysis of dynamics, PCA with hierarchical clustering was applied to max-normalized trajectories of the 1000 most abundant clonotypes. Each responding clone was given a CD4 or CD8 phenotype based on the CD4+ and CD8+ repertoires, which had been sequenced separately. The public reads were reprocessed in TCRdb via fastp at Q25 and MiXCR, keeping in-frame beta chains. Entries are consolidated by CDR3 protein sequence, retaining the most common genes and DNA. The V and J calls shown here were made by TCRdb, not taken from the authors' results. The sample contains hundreds of thousands of distinct CDR3 sequences, about a sixth of them found a single time. Of the sample, around 24% is held by the ten largest clones.

CDR1 and CDR2 were assigned from the germline V gene as SNHLY and FYNNEI. The CDR3 measures 13 amino acids from cysteine to valine. The only DNA kept is the CDR3, 39 bases in frame from the first base. A distance of 11 bases separates the germline ends of V and J, which lose 4 bases and 4 bases respectively. This receptor chain uses TRBV2 and TRBJ2-7; matching of 6 bases hints at TRBD1 as the D gene. What was sequenced was PBMCs or a T cell subset sorted from them (not recorded which). This receptor was taken from a man aged 18-30 years who had mild COVID-19 (a few samples of this study predate the infection). The sample titles of this study are shuffled in the database, so cell type and time point are left out; the donor was told from shared clones. The CDR3 region reads CASSARGLYEQYV. The DNA is as follows: TGTGCCAGCAGTGCCAGGGGCCTATACGAGCAGTACGTC.